A single sample is the source of the 20 T cell receptor beta chains below, sequenced in a study of T-cell reconstitution after alpha-beta-depleted transplantation in children. A TCRbeta library incorporating unique molecular identifiers was prepared. TCRdb independently ran MiXCR on the PCR reads; one entry per CDR3 protein. The profile covers just over 350,000 distinct CDR3 sequences, with roughly 13% appearing a single time and roughly 4.5% taken by the ten largest. The sample in question was PBMCs, obtained from the stem cell graft. These receptors all stem from a human donor who donated a stem cell graft to a child with Fanconi anemia.

The rearrangement joins TRBV6-1 to TRBJ2-5; D is possibly TRBD2 (7 bases). CDR1 and CDR2 (germline): MNHNS, SASEGT. With 7 bases removed from V and 2 bases from J, the gap between germline ends came to 11 bases. The CDR3 covers 13 residues. The CDR3 DNA follows: TGTGCCAGCAAGGGGGGGACTCAAGAGACCCAGTACTTC. This sequence encodes CASKGGTQETQYF.

This chain connects TRBV14 to TRBJ2-7; weak D call: TRBD1 (5 bases). The CDR3 totals 14 residues. Trimming stripped 4 bases from V and 2 bases from J, with 12 bases between. Germline V gene data show CDR1 as SGHDN and CDR2 as FVKESK. The CDR3: CASSLTGTPYEQYV. CDR3 in DNA: TGTGCCAGCAGCCTAACAGGAACCCCCTACGAGCAGTACGTC.

V is TRBV7-6 and J is TRBJ1-1; D is undetermined. The V gene lost 5 bases and the J gene lost 6 bases, with 19 bases spanning the gap. CDR1 is SGHVS, CDR2 FNYEAQ, per germline. The CDR3 covers 15 residues. CDR3 sequence reads: CASSEHGSLLSEAFF. CDR3 DNA: TGTGCCAGCAGCGAACACGGGTCCCTACTGTCTGAAGCTTTCTTT. Filled out from reference TRBV7-6 and TRBJ1-1, the complete variable domain reads GAGVSQSPRYKVTKRGQDVALRCDPISGHVSLYWYRQALGQGPEFLTYFNYEAQQDKSGLPNDRFSAERPEGSISTLTIQRTEQRDSAMYRCASSEHGSLLSEAFFGQGTRLTVV.

V gene TRBV7-6 combines with J gene TRBJ1-3, with 7 bases lining up with TRBD1. The CDR3 loop spans 17 amino acids. Per the germline V gene, CDR1 is SGHVS and CDR2 is FNYEAQ. V was pared by 1 base and J by 0 bases, with 6 bases of the junction left unmatched. The CDR3 loop reads CASSLGTGTISGNTIYF. CDR3 sequence (DNA): TGTGCCAGCAGCTTAGGGACAGGCACTATCTCTGGAAACACCATATATTTT.

V gene TRBV15 combines with J gene TRBJ1-1; D uncertain. The CDR3 is made up of 13 amino acids. V lost 0 bases, J lost 8 bases, and 10 bases lay in between. Looked up from germline, CDR1 is LNHNV and CDR2 is YYDKDF (reference sequence). Written as DNA, the CDR3 is TGTGCCACCAGCAGAGATGAGGGCCGCGAAGCTTTCTTT. Its translation: CATSRDEGREAFF.

The chain recombines TRBV12-3 or TRBV12-4 with TRBJ2-2; TRBD2 aligns across 9 bases. J lost 4 bases, V lost 4 bases, and 7 bases had no gene match. There are 16 residues in the CDR3. CDR3 sequence (DNA): TGTGCCAGCAGTTCCCCTGGCGGGGGGGGCACCGGGGAGCTGTTTTTT. It encodes CASSSPGGGGTGELFF.

The CDR3 here is CASSFAPSGGPDTQYF. The CDR3 DNA follows: TGTGCCAGCAGCTTCGCCCCTAGCGGGGGGCCCGATACGCAGTATTTT. This chain connects TRBV7-9 to TRBJ2-3, with 11 bases fitting TRBD2. The V segment lost 3 bases and the J segment 6 bases; nucleotides outside the gene matches: 8. Germline V gives CDR1 SEHNR, CDR2 FQNEAQ (reference sequence). The length of the CDR3 is 16 residues.

This clonotype turned up a few times. The rearrangement links TRBV2 to TRBJ2-2, with D perhaps matching TRBD1 (6 bases). The CDR3 length is 13 residues. Trimming stripped 6 bases from V and 4 bases from J, with 9 bases between. The germline CDR1 and CDR2 sequences are SNHLY and FYNNEI. Written as DNA, the CDR3 is TGTGCCAGCAGCTGGACAGCCACCGGGGAGCTGTTTTTT. It codes for CASSWTATGELFF. The full variable domain, its missing parts supplied by reference TRBV2 and TRBJ2-2, is EPEVTQTPSHQVTQMGQEVILRCVPISNHLYFYWYRQILGQKVEFLVSFYNNEISEKSEIFDDQFSVERPDGSNFTLKIRSTKLEDSAMYFCASSWTATGELFFGEGSRLTVL.

The chain couples TRBV6-6 to TRBJ1-1; the D is unclear. This CDR3 has 10 amino acids. V lost 10 bases and J lost 8, with 11 bases in between. Germline V gene sequence: CDR1 MNHNY, CDR2 SVGAGI (reference sequence). The CDR3 DNA reads TGTGCCACCCGGGAAACGGAAGCTTTCTTT. Protein product: CATRETEAFF.

This clonotype was found many times. The chain joins TRBV5-8 to TRBJ2-7; D gene uncertain. CDR1 is SGHTS, CDR2 YDEGEE, per germline. The CDR3 has 12 residues. The V end lost 4 bases, the J end lost 3 bases, and 8 bases lay between the germline ends. The DNA for the CDR3 is TGTGCCAGCAGCGGTGGGGTCTACGAGCAGTACTTC. Translation gives CASSGGVYEQYF.

The CDR3 bases are TGTGCCAGCAGCTTCGTACCAGCTAGCACAGATACGCAGTATTTT. Its protein product is CASSFVPASTDTQYF. The J gene is TRBJ2-3, the V gene TRBV7-9; D unresolved. Germline V lookup: CDR1 SEHNR, CDR2 FQNEAQ (reference sequence). V was shortened by 3 bases and J by 0 bases, with 10 bases between the two germline ends. The CDR3 totals 15 residues.

This clonotype was found a few times. The chain is built from TRBV11-2 and TRBJ2-7; no reliable D call. Germline CDR1 is SGHAT and CDR2 is FQNNGV. This CDR3 is 15 amino acids long. Trimming stripped 2 bases from V and 0 bases from J, with 11 bases between. In DNA form, the CDR3 reads TGTGCCAGCAGCTTAATCGCAGCCAACTCCTACGAGCAGTACGTC. Its protein product is CASSLIAANSYEQYV.

This clonotype was observed a few times. The chain links TRBV12-3 or TRBV12-4 to TRBJ1-3, with D unresolved. This CDR3 comprises 14 residues. Trimming left V 3 bases short and J 4 bases short, with 10 bases between. The CDR3 DNA is TGTGCCAGCAGTTTCAGGCTCAGCGGAAACACCATATATTTT. This gives the protein CASSFRLSGNTIYF.

A few counts support this clonotype. This sequence joins TRBV5-1 and TRBJ1-1; D possibly corresponds to TRBD1 (5 bases). Between the trimmed V and J ends, which lost 7 bases and 4 bases, there was a span of 17 bases. CDR1 SGHRS and CDR2 YFSETQ come from the germline V gene. The CDR3 spans 14 residues. The CDR3 protein is CASDPTGVSTEAFF. The CDR3 DNA reads TGCGCCAGCGACCCGACGGGGGTTAGCACTGAAGCTTTCTTT. The variable domain in full, completed from reference TRBV5-1 and TRBJ1-1, reads KAGVTQTPRYLIKTRGQQVTLSCSPISGHRSVSWYQQTPGQGLQFLFEYFSETQRNKGNFPGRFSGRQFSNSRSEMNVSTLELGDSALYLCASDPTGVSTEAFFGQGTRLTVV.

This clonotype was detected a few times. V and J are TRBV20-1 and TRBJ2-3; TRBD2 matches 12 bases. Per germline, CDR1 DFQATT and CDR2 SNEGSKA (reference sequence). V was pared by 0 bases and J by 4 bases, with 5 bases of the junction left unmatched. The CDR3 extends over 16 amino acids. CDR3 sequence: CSARDQTSGGSDTQYF. The CDR3 DNA reads TGCAGTGCTAGAGATCAGACTAGCGGGGGCTCAGATACGCAGTATTTT.

This clonotype was counted between two and nine times. The chain recombines TRBV5-1 with TRBJ2-2; D possibly corresponds to TRBD1 (6 bases). The CDR3 spans 14 residues. Germline V gene sequence: CDR1 SGHRS, CDR2 YFSETQ. The V gene lost 4 bases and the J gene lost 8 bases, with 15 bases spanning the gap. Written as DNA, the CDR3 is TGCGCCAGCAGCGAGCAGGGGATTCCTGGGGAGCTGTTTTTT. Its protein product is CASSEQGIPGELFF.

This clonotype has more than one count but fewer than ten. This rearrangement joins TRBV5-6 to TRBJ2-2; tentatively, D is TRBD1 or TRBD2 (5 bases each). CDR1 is SGHDT and CDR2 is YYEEEE in the germline V gene. The CDR3 extends over 14 amino acids. The CDR3 reads CPLGETSGTGELFF. The CDR3 nucleotides are TGTCCCCTAGGGGAGACGAGCGGAACCGGGGAGCTGTTTTTT.

With respect to this clonotype: The missing conserved phenylalanine or tryptophan at the end of this CDR3 makes a read error likely. V usage is TRBV28 and J usage is TRBJ2-1; D gene ambiguous. The CDR3 totals 11 residues. Per the germline V gene, CDR1 is MDHEN and CDR2 is SYDVKM. V lost 4 bases to trimming and J lost 7 bases, with 5 bases between them. In nucleotides, the CDR3 is TGTGCCAGCAGTTGGGTTAATGAGCAGTTCTCC. Translated, it gives CASSWVNEQFS.

Only a few counts were recorded for this clonotype. The V and J genes are TRBV7-8 and TRBJ2-5, with TRBD2 identical over 9 bases. V gave up 5 bases and J gave up 4 bases; unmatched junction bases: 14. This CDR3 is 17 amino acids long. Per germline, CDR1 SGHVS and CDR2 FQNEAQ. The CDR3 nucleotides read TGTGCCAGCAGCCCCGTGTTTATGGCGGGGGGGCGAGAGACCCAGTACTTC. This codes for CASSPVFMAGGRETQYF. The full variable domain, its missing parts supplied by reference TRBV7-8 and TRBJ2-5, is GAGVSQSPRYKVAKRGQDVALRCDPISGHVSLFWYQQALGQGPEFLTYFQNEAQLDKSGLPSDRFFAERPEGSVSTLKIQRTQQEDSAVYLCASSPVFMAGGRETQYFGPGTRLLVL.

This rearrangement joins TRBV13 to TRBJ2-1; D is perhaps TRBD2 (6 bases). Germline CDR1 reads PRHDT; CDR2 reads FYEKMQ (reference sequence). With 5 bases removed from V and 1 base from J, the gap between germline ends came to 12 bases. This CDR3 region has 15 residues. CDR3 coding DNA: TGTGCCAGCAGCGTCGGACTACTTTCCTACAATGAGCAGTTCTTC. This gives the protein CASSVGLLSYNEQFF.